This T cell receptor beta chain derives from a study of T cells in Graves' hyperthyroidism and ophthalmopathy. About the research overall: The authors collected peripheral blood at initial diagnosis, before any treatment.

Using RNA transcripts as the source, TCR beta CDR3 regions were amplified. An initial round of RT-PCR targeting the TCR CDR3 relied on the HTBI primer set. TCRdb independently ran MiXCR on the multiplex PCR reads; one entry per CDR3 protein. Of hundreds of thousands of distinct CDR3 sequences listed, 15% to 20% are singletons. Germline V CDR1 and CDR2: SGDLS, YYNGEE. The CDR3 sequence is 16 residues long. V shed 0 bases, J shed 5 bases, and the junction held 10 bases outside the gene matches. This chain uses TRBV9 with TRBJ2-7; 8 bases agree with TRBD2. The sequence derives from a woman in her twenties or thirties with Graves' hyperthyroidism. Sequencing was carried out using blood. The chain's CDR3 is CASSVDYSGRRDEQYF. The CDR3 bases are TGTGCCAGCAGCGTAGACTACAGCGGGAGAAGGGACGAGCAGTACTTC. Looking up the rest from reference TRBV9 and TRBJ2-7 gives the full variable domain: DSGVTQTPKHLITATGQRVTLRCSPRSGDLSVYWYQQSLDQGLQFLIQYYNGEERAKGNILERFSAQQFPDLHSELNLSSLELGDSALYFCASSVDYSGRRDEQYFGPGTRLTVT.